This is a list of T cell receptor beta chains from one sample in a study of cytomegalovirus exposure and HLA in healthy donors. Libraries were prepared by immunoSEQ multiplex PCR; TCRdb keeps only in-frame clonotypes and omits some of them. The table includes roughly 180,000 clones, around 80% detected once. The specimen was PBMCs. These receptors were obtained from a woman in her forties or fifties in good health and CMV-seropositive. Each CDR3 is given without its conserved first and last residue.

v_call	cdr3_aa
TRBV7-6	ASSLGGLAGSTDTQY
TRBV15	ATKPDRGLNQPQH
TRBV7-7	ASSLDWRDTQY
TRBV11-2	ASSLDTGTSTDTQY
TRBV2	ASSKGQGEKLF
TRBV6-5	ASSYLAGGRSEQY
TRBV15	ATSKWSGGNEKLF
TRBV5-1	ASRSPGGEYEQY
TRBV7-8	ASSLSSGGGFDVYEQY
TRBV2	ASSGQGGYNQPQH
TRBV5-4	ASSLTGQSYEQY
TRBV19	ASNVQGLGETQY
TRBV6-1	ASSEGAGIPYGYT
TRBV10-3	AISESLAGVGETQY
TRBV5-1	ASKDSGEETQY
TRBV5-6	ASSLVMLGAHDGYT
TRBV9	ASSSPSAGSGRLY
TRBV29-1	SALLAGGPGSYEQY
TRBV5-1	ASSLDATGANVLT
TRBV28	ASSSPRTGGTGDIQY
TRBV28	ASSFLDSSTNEKLF
TRBV4-1	ASSHTDSTGNTIY
TRBV2	ASADRYQF